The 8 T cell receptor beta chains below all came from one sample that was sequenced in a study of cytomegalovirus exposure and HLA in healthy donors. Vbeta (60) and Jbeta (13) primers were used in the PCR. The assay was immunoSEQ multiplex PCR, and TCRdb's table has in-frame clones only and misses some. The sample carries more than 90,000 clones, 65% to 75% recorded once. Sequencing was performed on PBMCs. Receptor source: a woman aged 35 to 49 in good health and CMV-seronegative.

The CDR3 reads CSVLGAGGNTIYF. The CDR3 DNA sequence: TGCAGCGTTCTGGGGGCAGGCGGAAACACCATATATTTT. V and J are TRBV29-1 and TRBJ1-3, with D possibly matching TRBD1 (6 bases). The CDR3 length is 13 residues. The V end was cut by 5 bases, the J end by 4 bases, with 12 bases between. Germline CDR1 reads SQVTM; CDR2 reads ANQGSEA. Looking up the rest from reference TRBV29-1 and TRBJ1-3 gives the full variable domain: SAVISQKPSRDICQRGTSLTIQCQVDSQVTMMFWYRQQPGQSLTLIATANQGSEATYESGFVIDKFPISRPNLTFSTLTVSNMSPEDSSIYLCSVLGAGGNTIYFGEGSWLTVV.

The CDR3, as DNA: TGCGCCAGCAGCCCCGTCCCGGGACAGGGTCCGGGGACTGAAGCTTTCTTT. It codes for CASSPVPGQGPGTEAFF. V usage is TRBV4-1 and J usage is TRBJ1-1; 9 bases map to TRBD1. V dropped 4 bases and J dropped 5; count of bases not matched to a gene: 14. The germline gives CDR1 MGHRA, CDR2 YSYEKL. This CDR3 contains 17 residues.

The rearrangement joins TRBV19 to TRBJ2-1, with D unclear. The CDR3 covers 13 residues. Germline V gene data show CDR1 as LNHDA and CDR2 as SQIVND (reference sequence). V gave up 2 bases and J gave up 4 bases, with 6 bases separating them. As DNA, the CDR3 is TGTGCCAGTAGTATAAAACTGTACAATGAGCAGTTCTTC. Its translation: CASSIKLYNEQFF.

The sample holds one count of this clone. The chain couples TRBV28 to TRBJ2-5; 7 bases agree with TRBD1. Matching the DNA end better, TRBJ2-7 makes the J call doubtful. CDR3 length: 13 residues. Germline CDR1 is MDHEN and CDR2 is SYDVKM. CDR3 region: CASLRTGSYEQYF. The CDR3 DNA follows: TGTGCCAGCCTGAGGACAGGCTCCTACGAGCAGTACTTC.

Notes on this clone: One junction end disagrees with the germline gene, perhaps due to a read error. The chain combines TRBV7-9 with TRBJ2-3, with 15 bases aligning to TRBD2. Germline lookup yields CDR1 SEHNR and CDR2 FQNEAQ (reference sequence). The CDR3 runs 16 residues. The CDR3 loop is CSSSNGLAGGSDTQYF. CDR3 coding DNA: TGTTCCAGCAGCAACGGACTAGCGGGGGGGTCAGATACGCAGTATTTT.

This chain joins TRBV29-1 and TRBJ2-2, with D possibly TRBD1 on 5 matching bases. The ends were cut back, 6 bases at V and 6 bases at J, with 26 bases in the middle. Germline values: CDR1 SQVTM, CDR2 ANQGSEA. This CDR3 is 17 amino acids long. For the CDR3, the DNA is TGCAGCGTCCTGGTACAGGACACTACTTTAGTTGCCGGGGAGCTGTTTTTT. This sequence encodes CSVLVQDTTLVAGELFF.

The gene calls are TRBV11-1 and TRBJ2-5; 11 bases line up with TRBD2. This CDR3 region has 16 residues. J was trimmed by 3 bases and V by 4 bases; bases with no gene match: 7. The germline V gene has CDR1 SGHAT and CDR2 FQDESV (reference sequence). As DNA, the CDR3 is TGTGCCAGCAGCTCCAGGGGGACTAGCGGTAAAGAGACCCAGTACTTC. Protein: CASSSRGTSGKETQYF. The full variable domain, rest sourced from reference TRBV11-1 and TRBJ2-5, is EAEVAQSPRYKITEKSQAVAFWCDPISGHATLYWYRQILGQGPELLVQFQDESVVDDSQLPKDRFSAERLKGVDSTLKIQPAELGDSAMYLCASSSRGTSGKETQYFGPGTRLLVL.

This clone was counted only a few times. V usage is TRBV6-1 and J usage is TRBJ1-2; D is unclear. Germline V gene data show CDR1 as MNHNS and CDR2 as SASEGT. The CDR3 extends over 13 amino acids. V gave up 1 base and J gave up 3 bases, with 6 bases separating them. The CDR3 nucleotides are TGTGCCAGCAGTGAAGACATTCACTATGGCTACACCTTC. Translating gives CASSEDIHYGYTF.